The sequence of this T cell receptor beta chain was determined in a study of vaccination and CD4 T cells after COVID-19. For the study at large: The stimulus for the cells was overlapping spike peptides derived from SARS-CoV-2, HCoV-NL63, HCoV-OC43 and HCoV-229E.

Treatment indicated: approximately nine-day PBMC culture with coronavirus spike peptide pools or control peptides (ViraFEST assay). Wells contained around 2 million PBMCs each, and these were cultured with around 9.6 IU/ml IL-2 and about 11 ug/ml peptide pools. The study sequenced cultured CD4+ T cell DNA using the Oncomine TCR Beta short-read assay. TCRdb fed the PCR reads into MiXCR, producing one record per CDR3 protein. The sample lists 12,000 or so distinct CDR3 sequences, more than 60% occurring once. The sample holds a few counts of this clonotype. The antigen remains unidentified. This CDR3 contains 12 residues. V lost 9 bases and J 4 bases, leaving 11 bases between the germline ends. Germline values: CDR1 MRHNA, CDR2 SNTAGT.

This chain joins TRBV6-4 and TRBJ2-3; D tentatively reads TRBD1 or TRBD2 (5 bases each). The receptor comes from a human donor who had recovered from COVID-19. Sequenced material: CD4+ T cells from blood, cultured in vitro. CDR3 sequence (DNA): TGTGCCAGTCGAGGGACGGCAGATACGCAGTATTTT. This encodes CASRGTADTQYF.